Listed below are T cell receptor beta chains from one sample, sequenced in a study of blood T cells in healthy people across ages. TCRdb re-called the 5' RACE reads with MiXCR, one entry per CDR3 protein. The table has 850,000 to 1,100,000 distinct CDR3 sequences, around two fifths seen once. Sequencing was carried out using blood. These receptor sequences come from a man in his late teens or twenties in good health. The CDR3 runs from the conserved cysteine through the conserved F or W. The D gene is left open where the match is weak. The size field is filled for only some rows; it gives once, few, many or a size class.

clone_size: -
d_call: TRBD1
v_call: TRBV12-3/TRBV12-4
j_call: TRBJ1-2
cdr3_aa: CASRVGTAAYGYTF
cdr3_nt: TGTGCCAGCAGGGTCGGGACAGCAGCCTATGGCTACACCTTC

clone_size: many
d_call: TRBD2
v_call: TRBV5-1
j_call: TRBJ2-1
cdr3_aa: CASSSAGAYNEQFF
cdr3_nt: TGTGCCAGCAGCTCAGCGGGGGCCTACAATGAGCAGTTCTTC

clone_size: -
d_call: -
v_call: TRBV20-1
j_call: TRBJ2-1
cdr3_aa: CSVRKGGPPSNEQFF
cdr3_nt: TGCAGTGTTCGAAAGGGGGGGCCTCCATCCAATGAGCAGTTCTTC

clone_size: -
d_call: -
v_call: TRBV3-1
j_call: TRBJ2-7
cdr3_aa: CASSQDRGGTYEQYF
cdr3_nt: TGTGCCAGCAGCCAAGATCGGGGCGGAACCTACGAGCAGTACTTC

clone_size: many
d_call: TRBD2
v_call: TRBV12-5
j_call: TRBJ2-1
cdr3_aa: CASGPGLAGDYEQFF
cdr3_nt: TGTGCTAGTGGCCCGGGACTAGCGGGGGACTATGAGCAGTTCTTC

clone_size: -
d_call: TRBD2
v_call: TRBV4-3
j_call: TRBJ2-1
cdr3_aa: CASSRGIAGYEQFF
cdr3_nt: TGCGCCAGCAGCCGCGGGATAGCGGGGTATGAGCAGTTCTTC

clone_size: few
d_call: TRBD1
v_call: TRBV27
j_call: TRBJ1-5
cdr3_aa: CASSPTASGGYQGQPQHF
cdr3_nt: TGTGCCAGCAGTCCCACTGCTTCAGGGGGTTATCAAGGGCAGCCCCAGCATTTT

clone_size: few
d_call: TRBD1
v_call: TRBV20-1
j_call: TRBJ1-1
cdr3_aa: CSARKERTGGETEAFF
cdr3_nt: TGCAGTGCTAGAAAAGAGAGGACAGGGGGGGAGACTGAAGCTTTCTTT

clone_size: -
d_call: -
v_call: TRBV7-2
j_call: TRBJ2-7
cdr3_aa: CASSLVWAGDEQYF
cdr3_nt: TGTGCCAGCAGCTTAGTATGGGCAGGGGACGAGCAGTACTTC

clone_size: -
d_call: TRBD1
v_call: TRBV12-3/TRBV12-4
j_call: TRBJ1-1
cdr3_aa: CASSPQGINTEAFF
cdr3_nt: TGTGCCAGCAGCCCACAGGGGATAAACACTGAAGCTTTCTTT

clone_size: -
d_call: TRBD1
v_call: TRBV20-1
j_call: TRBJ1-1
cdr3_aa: CSAPPWNRGRGVDTEAFF
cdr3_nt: TGCAGTGCTCCTCCATGGAACAGGGGGCGCGGGGTAGACACTGAAGCTTTCTTT

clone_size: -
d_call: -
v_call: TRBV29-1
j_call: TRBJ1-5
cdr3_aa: CSVETQIGEPQHF
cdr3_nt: TGCAGCGTTGAGACACAGATTGGTGAGCCCCAGCATTTT

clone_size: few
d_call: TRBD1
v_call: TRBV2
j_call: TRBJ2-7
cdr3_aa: CASTWTGGHYEQYF
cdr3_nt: TGTGCCAGCACGTGGACAGGGGGGCACTACGAGCAGTACTTC

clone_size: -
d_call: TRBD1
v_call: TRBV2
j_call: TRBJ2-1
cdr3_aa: CASSEGVSAGGSEQFF
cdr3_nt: TGTGCCAGCAGTGAAGGGGTATCGGCAGGGGGCTCTGAGCAGTTCTTC

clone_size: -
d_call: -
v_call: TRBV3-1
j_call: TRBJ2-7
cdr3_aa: CASSQGPWEQYF
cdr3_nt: TGTGCCAGCAGCCAAGGACCTTGGGAGCAGTACTTC

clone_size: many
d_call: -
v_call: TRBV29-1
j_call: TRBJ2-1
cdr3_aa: CSVSGRANNEQFF
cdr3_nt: TGCAGCGTTAGCGGCAGGGCCAACAATGAGCAGTTCTTC

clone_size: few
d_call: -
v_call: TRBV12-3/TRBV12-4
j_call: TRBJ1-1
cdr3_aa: CASSKPTGIGNEAFF
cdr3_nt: TGTGCCAGCAGCAAACCAACAGGGATTGGCAATGAAGCTTTCTTT

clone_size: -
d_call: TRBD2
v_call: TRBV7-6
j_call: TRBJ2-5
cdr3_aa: CASSLRTSGDLGNEQYF
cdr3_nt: TGTGCCAGCAGCTTGAGGACTAGCGGGGACCTCGGCAATGAGCAGTACTTC

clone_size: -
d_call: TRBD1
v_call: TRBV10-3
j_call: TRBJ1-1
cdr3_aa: CAISEGQGKGAFF
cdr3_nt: TGTGCCATCAGTGAGGGACAGGGCAAGGGCGCTTTCTTT

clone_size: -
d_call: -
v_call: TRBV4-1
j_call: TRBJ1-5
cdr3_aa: CAGSQIGRNQPQHF
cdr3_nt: TGCGCCGGCAGCCAAATCGGCCGGAATCAGCCCCAGCATTTT

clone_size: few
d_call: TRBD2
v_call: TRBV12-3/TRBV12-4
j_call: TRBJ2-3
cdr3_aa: CASSPAGGSPYF
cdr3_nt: TGTGCCAGCAGTCCAGCGGGGGGGTCGCCGTATTTT

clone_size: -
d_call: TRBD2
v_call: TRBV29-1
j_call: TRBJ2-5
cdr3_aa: CSVESSGGQETQYF
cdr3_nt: TGCAGCGTTGAATCGTCGGGAGGGCAAGAGACCCAGTACTTC

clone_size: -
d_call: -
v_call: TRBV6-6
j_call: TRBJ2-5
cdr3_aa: CASRSPETEQETQYF
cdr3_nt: TGTGCCAGCAGAAGTCCGGAGACAGAACAAGAGACCCAGTACTTC

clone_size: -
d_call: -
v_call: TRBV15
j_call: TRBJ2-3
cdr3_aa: CATSRDLGTQYF
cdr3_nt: TGTGCCACCAGCAGAGATTTGGGTACGCAGTATTTT

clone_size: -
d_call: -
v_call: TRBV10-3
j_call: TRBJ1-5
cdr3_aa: CAIGGGGKEPQHF
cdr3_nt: TGTGCCATCGGAGGGGGGGGAAAGGAGCCCCAGCATTTT

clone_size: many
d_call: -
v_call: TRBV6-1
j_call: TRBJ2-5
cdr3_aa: CASSSRTFQETQYF
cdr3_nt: TGTGCCAGCAGCTCTAGGACCTTCCAAGAGACCCAGTACTTC

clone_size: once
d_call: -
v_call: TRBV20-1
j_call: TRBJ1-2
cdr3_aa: CSASSSLGPYGYTF
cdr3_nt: TGCAGTGCTAGCTCTTCATTAGGACCCTATGGCTACACCTTC

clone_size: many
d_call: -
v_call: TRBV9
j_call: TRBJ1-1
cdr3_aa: CASSGVNTEAFF
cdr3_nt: TGCGCCAGCAGTGGGGTGAACACTGAAGCTTTCTTT

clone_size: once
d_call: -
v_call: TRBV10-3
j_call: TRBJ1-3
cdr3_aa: CAISGVSGNTIYF
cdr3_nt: TGTGCCATCAGTGGAGTCTCTGGAAACACCATATATTTT

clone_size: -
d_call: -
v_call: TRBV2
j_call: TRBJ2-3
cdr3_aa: CASSLLLTGLLGSSTDTQYF
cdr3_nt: TGTGCCAGCAGCCTCCTTCTGACAGGACTTCTGGGCTCTAGCACAGATACGCAGTATTTT

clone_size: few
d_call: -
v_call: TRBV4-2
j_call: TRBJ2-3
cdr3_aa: CASKESSTDTQYF
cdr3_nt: TGTGCCAGCAAGGAGAGTAGCACAGATACGCAGTATTTT

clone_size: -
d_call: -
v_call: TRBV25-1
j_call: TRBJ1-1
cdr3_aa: CASSDTGLSEAFF
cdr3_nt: TGTGCCAGCAGTGACACAGGGCTCTCTGAAGCTTTCTTT

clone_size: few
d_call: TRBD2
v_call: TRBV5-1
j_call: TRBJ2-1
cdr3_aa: CASSLGQGGMDEQFF
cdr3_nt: TGCGCCAGCAGCTTGGGGCAGGGAGGGATGGATGAGCAGTTCTTC

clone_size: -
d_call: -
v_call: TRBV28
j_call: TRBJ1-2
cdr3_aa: CASNLRQPYGYTF
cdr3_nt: TGTGCCAGCAATTTAAGACAGCCCTATGGCTACACCTTC

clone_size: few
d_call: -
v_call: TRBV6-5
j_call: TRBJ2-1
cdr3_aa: CASSYQGGTYNEQFF
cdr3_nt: TGTGCCAGCAGTTATCAGGGGGGAACCTACAATGAGCAGTTCTTC

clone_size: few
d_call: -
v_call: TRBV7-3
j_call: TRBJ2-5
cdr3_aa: CASSSSGKGETQYF
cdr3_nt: TGTGCCAGCAGCTCCTCAGGCAAGGGAGAGACCCAGTACTTC

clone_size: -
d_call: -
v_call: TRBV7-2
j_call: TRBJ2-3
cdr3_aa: CASIPDGIDTQYF
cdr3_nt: TGTGCCAGCATCCCCGATGGTATAGATACGCAGTATTTT

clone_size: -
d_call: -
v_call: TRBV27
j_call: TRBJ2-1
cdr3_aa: CASSFASSYNEQFF
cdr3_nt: TGTGCCAGCAGTTTTGCCAGCTCCTACAATGAGCAGTTCTTC

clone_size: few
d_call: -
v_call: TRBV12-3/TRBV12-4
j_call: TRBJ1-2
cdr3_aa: CASSPQQGGLYGYTF
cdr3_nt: TGTGCCAGCAGTCCACAACAGGGTGGCCTCTATGGCTACACCTTC

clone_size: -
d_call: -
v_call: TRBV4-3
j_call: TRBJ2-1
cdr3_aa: CASSPPGRGDEQFF
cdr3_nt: TGCGCCAGCAGCCCTCCCGGAAGGGGGGATGAGCAGTTCTTC

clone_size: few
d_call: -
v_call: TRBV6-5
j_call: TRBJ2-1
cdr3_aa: CASSYSRLAAYNEQFF
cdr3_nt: TGTGCCAGCAGTTACTCGAGGCTAGCCGCCTACAATGAGCAGTTCTTC

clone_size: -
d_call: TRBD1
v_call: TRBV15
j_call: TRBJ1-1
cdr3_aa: CATSGTIRRDRDRMNTEAFF
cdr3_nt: TGTGCCACCAGCGGAACGATTAGACGGGACAGGGATAGGATGAACACTGAAGCTTTCTTT

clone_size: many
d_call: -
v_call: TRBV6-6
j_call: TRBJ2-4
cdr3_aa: CASSLTGTEKNIQYF
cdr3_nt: TGTGCCAGCAGTCTCACGGGGACGGAGAAAAACATTCAGTACTTC

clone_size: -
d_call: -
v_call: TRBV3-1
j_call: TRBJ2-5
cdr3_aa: CASSQDGGYQETQYF
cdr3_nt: TGTGCCAGCAGCCAAGATGGAGGGTACCAAGAGACCCAGTACTTC

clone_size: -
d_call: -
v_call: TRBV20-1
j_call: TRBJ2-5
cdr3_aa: CSARGSTVPNEQYF
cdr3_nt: TGCAGTGCTAGGGGGTCGACAGTGCCCAATGAGCAGTACTTC

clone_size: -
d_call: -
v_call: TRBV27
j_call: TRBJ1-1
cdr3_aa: CASSLAATNTEAFF
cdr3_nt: TGTGCCAGCAGTTTGGCAGCGACGAACACTGAAGCTTTCTTT

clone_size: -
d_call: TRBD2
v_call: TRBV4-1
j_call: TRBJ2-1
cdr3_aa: CASSPAGGVYNEQFF
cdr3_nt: TGCGCCAGCAGTCCTGCGGGGGGGGTTTACAATGAGCAGTTCTTC

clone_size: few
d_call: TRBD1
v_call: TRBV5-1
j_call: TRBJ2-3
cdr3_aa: CASSPHRGDTDTQYF
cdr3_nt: TGCGCCAGCAGCCCCCACAGGGGTGACACAGATACGCAGTATTTT

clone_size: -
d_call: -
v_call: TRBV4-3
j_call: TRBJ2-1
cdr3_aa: CASSQEGSGSYNEQFF
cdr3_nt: TGCGCCAGCAGCCAAGAAGGGAGCGGTTCCTACAATGAGCAGTTCTTC

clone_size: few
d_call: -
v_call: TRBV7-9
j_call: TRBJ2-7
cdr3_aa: CASSFGWMGYEQYF
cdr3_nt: TGTGCCAGCAGCTTCGGTTGGATGGGCTACGAGCAGTACTTC

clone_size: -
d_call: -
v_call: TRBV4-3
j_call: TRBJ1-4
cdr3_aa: CASSQGGGTNEKLFF
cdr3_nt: TGCGCCAGCAGCCAAGGCGGCGGGACTAATGAAAAACTGTTTTTT